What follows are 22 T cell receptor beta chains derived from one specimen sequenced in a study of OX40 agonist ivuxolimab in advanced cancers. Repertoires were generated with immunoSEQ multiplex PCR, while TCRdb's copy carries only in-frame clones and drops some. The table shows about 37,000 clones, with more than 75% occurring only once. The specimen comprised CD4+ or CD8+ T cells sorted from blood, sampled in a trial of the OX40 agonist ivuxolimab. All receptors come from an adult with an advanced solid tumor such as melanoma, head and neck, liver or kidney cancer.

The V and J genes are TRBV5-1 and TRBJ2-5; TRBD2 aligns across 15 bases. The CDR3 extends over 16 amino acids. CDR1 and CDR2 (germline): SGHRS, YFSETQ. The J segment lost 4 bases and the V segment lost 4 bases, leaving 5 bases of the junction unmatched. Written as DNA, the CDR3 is TGCGCCAGCAGCCCGGGACTAGCGGGGGGCCCAGAGACCCAGTACTTC. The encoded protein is CASSPGLAGGPETQYF. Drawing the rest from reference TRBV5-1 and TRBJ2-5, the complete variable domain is KAGVTQTPRYLIKTRGQQVTLSCSPISGHRSVSWYQQTPGQGLQFLFEYFSETQRNKGNFPGRFSGRQFSNSRSEMNVSTLELGDSALYLCASSPGLAGGPETQYFGPGTRLLVL.

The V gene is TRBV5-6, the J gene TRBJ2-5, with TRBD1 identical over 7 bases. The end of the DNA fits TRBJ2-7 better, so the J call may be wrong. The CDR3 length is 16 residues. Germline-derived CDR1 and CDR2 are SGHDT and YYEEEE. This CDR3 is CASSSSGTGQSYEQYF. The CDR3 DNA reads TGTGCCAGCAGCTCATCCGGTACGGGACAGTCGTACGAGCAGTACTTC.

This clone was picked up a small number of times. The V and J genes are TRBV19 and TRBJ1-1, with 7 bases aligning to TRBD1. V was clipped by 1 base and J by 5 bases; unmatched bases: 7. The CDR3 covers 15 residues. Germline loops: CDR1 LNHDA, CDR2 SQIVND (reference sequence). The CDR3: CASSIGQGLRTEAFF. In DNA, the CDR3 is TGTGCCAGTAGTATAGGACAGGGACTAAGAACTGAAGCTTTCTTT.

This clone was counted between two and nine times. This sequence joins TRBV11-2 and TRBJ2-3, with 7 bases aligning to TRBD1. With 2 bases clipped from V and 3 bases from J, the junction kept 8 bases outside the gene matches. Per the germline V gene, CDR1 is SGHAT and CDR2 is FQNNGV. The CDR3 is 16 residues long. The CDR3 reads CASSLNPQGKTDTQYF. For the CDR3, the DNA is TGTGCCAGCAGCTTAAATCCACAGGGGAAGACAGATACGCAGTATTTT.

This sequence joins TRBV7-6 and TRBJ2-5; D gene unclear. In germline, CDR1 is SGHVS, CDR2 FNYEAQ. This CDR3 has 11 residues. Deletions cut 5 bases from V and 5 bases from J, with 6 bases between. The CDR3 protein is CASSPGETQYF. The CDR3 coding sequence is TGTGCCAGCAGCCCCGGGGAGACCCAGTACTTC.

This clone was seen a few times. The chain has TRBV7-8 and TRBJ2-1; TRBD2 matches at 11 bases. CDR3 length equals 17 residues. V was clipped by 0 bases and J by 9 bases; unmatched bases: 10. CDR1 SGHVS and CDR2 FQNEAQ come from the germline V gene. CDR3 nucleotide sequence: TGTGCCAGCAGCTTAGCGGGGGCTAGCGGGGGGTCTATTGAGCAGTTCTTC. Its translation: CASSLAGASGGSIEQFF.

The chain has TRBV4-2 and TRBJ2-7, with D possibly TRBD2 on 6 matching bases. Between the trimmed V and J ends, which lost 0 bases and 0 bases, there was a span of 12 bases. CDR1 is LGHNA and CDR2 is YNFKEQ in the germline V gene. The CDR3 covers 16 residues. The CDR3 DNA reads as TGTGCCAGCAGCCAAGAGGGGGGACTCCTCTCCTACGAGCAGTACTTC. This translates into CASSQEGGLLSYEQYF.

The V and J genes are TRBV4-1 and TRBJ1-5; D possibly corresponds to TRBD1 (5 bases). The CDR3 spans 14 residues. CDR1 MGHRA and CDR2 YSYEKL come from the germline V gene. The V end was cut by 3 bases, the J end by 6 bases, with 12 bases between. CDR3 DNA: TGCGCCAGCAGCCATTTGATGGGGCCTCAGCCCCAGCATTTT. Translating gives CASSHLMGPQPQHF.

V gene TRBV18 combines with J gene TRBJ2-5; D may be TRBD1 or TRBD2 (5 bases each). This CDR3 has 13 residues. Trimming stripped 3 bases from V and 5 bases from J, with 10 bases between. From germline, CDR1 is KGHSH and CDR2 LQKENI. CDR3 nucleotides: TGTGCCAGCTCACCGGTAGGGGACGAGACCCAGTACTTC. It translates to CASSPVGDETQYF.

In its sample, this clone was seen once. The CDR3 nucleotides read TGTGCCAGCAGCCCACGGGACACAGTTCGATACACTGAAGCTTTCTTT. Protein: CASSPRDTVRYTEAFF. The rearrangement uses TRBV9 and TRBJ1-1; D may be TRBD1 (6 bases). V lost 4 bases to trimming and J lost 3 bases, with 19 bases between them. The CDR3 is 16 residues long. The V gene's germline CDR1 is SGDLS and CDR2 YYNGEE.

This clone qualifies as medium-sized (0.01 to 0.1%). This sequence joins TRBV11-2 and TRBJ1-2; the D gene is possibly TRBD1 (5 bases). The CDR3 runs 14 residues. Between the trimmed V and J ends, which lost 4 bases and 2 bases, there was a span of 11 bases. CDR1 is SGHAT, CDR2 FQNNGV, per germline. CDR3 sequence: CASSSTGDNYGYTF. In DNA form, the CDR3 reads TGTGCCAGCAGCTCCACCGGGGACAACTATGGCTACACCTTC.

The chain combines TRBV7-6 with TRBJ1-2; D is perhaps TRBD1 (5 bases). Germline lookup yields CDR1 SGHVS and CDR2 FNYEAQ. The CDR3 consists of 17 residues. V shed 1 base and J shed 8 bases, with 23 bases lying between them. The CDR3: CASSLGFQGRRMEGYTF. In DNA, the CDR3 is TGTGCCAGCAGCTTAGGCTTCCAGGGAAGAAGGATGGAGGGCTACACCTTC. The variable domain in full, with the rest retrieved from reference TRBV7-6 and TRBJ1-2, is GAGVSQSPRYKVTKRGQDVALRCDPISGHVSLYWYRQALGQGPEFLTYFNYEAQQDKSGLPNDRFSAERPEGSISTLTIQRTEQRDSAMYRCASSLGFQGRRMEGYTFGSGTRLTVV.

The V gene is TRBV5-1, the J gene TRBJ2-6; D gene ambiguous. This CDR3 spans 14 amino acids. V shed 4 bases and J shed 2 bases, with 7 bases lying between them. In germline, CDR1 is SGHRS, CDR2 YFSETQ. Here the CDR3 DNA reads TGCGCCAGCAGCGTGGGTCCTGGGGCCAACGTCCTGACTTTC. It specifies CASSVGPGANVLTF. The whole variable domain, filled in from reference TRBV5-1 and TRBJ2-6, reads KAGVTQTPRYLIKTRGQQVTLSCSPISGHRSVSWYQQTPGQGLQFLFEYFSETQRNKGNFPGRFSGRQFSNSRSEMNVSTLELGDSALYLCASSVGPGANVLTFGAGSRLTVL.

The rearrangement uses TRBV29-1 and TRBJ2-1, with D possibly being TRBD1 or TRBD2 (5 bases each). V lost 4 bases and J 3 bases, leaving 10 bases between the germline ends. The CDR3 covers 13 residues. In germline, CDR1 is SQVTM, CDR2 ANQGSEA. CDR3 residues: CSVVPRGYNEQFF. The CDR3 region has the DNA TGCAGCGTTGTTCCGAGGGGCTACAATGAGCAGTTCTTC.

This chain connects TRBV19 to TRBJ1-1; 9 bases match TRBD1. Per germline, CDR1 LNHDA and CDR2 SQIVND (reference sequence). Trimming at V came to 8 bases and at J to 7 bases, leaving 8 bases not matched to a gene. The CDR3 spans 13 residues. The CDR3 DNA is TGTGCCAGTCAGGACAGGGGTGAGGTTGAAGCTTTCTTT. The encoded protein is CASQDRGEVEAFF.

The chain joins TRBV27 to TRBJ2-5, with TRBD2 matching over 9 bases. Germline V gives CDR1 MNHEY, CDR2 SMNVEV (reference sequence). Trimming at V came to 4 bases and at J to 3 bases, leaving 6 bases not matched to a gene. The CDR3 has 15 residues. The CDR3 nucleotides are TGTGCCAGCAGTTCCCCCCAGCGGGGGGAAGAGACCCAGTACTTC. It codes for CASSSPQRGEETQYF.

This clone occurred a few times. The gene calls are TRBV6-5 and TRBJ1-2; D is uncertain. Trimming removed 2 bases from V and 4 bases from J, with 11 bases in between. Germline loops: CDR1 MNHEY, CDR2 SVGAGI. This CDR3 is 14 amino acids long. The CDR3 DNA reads TGTGCCAGCAGTTACGAGGCGAACCCCTATGGCTACACCTTC. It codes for CASSYEANPYGYTF.

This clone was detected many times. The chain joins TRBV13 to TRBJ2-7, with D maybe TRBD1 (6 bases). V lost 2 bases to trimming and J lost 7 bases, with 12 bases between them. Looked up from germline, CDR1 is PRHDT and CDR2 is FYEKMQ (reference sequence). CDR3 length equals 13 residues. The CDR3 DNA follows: TGTGCCAGCAGCTTATTGGGGGCTCGAGAGCAGTACTTC. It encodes CASSLLGAREQYF.

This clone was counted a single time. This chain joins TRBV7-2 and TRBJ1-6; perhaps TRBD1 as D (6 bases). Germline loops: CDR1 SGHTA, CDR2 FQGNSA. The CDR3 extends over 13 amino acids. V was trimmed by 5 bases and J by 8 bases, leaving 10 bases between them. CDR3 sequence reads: CASSPWTDSPLHF. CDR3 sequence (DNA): TGTGCCAGCAGCCCCTGGACAGATTCACCCCTCCACTTT.

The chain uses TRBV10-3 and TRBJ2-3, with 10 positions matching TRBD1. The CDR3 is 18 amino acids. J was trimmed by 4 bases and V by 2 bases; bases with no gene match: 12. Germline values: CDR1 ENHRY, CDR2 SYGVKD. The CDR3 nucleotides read TGTGCCATCAGTGAGGACGTGACAGGGGGCGCATCAGCAGATACGCAGTATTTT. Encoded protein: CAISEDVTGGASADTQYF.

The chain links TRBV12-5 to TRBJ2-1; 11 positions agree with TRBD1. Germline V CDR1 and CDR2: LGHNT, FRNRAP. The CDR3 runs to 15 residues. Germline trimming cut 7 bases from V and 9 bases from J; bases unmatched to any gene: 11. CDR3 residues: CASVGLGQGAFEQFF. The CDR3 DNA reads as TGTGCTAGTGTCGGCCTCGGACAGGGGGCTTTTGAGCAGTTCTTC.

CDR3 sequence: CASSQEWDRGNQPQHF. For the CDR3, the DNA is TGCGCCAGCAGCCAAGAATGGGACAGGGGCAATCAGCCCCAGCATTTT. The chain uses TRBV4-1 and TRBJ1-5; 9 bases agree with TRBD1. This CDR3 contains 16 residues. V gave up 0 bases and J gave up 2 bases; unmatched junction bases: 2. The V gene's germline CDR1 is MGHRA and CDR2 YSYEKL.